This record looks at one T cell receptor (beta chain) sequence and its context. This specimen comes from a study of blood T cell repertoires in COVID-19. The V end was cut by 4 bases, the J end by 4 bases, with 16 bases between. Germline V gene lookup returns CDR1 SGHNT and CDR2 YENEEA. The CDR3 runs to 15 residues. This study enrolled people aged about 18 to 100 from about two dozen US geographic areas. Sequencing was performed with immunoSEQ multiplex PCR; in TCRdb, only in-frame clones are kept and a portion is missing. The data hold around 250,000 clones, with over 75% observed a single time. The receptor was isolated from a middle-aged woman who had been exposed to COVID-19. Sequencing input: PBMCs or T cells enriched from blood (not recorded which). The V gene is TRBV11-3, the J gene TRBJ1-1; D is possibly TRBD1 (5 bases). The CDR3: CASSYRAGGGTEAFF. Written as DNA, the CDR3 is TGTGCCAGCAGCTACCGAGCGGGGGGAGGCACTGAAGCTTTCTTT.